Presented here are 11 T cell receptor beta chains from one specimen sequenced in a study of shared clonotypes between healthy human individuals. The assay was immunoSEQ multiplex PCR, and TCRdb's table has in-frame clones only and misses some. The sample contains some 740,000 clones, 80% to 95% of which appear only once. Naive CD8 cells, CD45RO-negative and positively selected for CCR7, excluded terminally differentiated effector memory CD45RA+ cells. Sequenced material: naive CD8+ T cells sorted from blood. The receptor set was obtained from a young man in good health.

The chain is built from TRBV29-1 and TRBJ1-3; 8 nucleotides match TRBD1. The J segment lost 2 bases and the V segment lost 6 bases, leaving 6 bases of the junction unmatched. In germline, CDR1 is SQVTM, CDR2 ANQGSEA. This CDR3 comprises 14 residues. The CDR3 nucleotides read TGCAGCGTGGCCGGACAGGGCACTGGAAACACCATATATTTT. It translates to CSVAGQGTGNTIYF.

V gene TRBV10-2 combines with J gene TRBJ2-1; D gene ambiguous. The V gene's germline CDR1 is WSHSY and CDR2 SAAADI. With 1 base removed from V and 8 bases from J, the gap between germline ends came to 18 bases. This CDR3 is built from 16 residues. For the CDR3, the DNA is TGCGCCAGCAGTGAGTTTAGGCGGCAAGGACCCGATGAGCAGTTCTTC. Its translation is CASSEFRRQGPDEQFF.

The J gene is TRBJ2-5, the V gene TRBV14; D gene unclear. V dropped 0 bases and J dropped 4 bases, with 12 bases sitting between them. The CDR3 extends over 15 amino acids. Germline V CDR1 and CDR2: SGHDN, FVKESK. Here the CDR3 DNA reads TGTGCCAGCAGCCAAGATCGTGGGGTTGGAGAGACCCAGTACTTC. This translates into CASSQDRGVGETQYF.

The gene calls are TRBV4-1 and TRBJ1-1, with no clear D. The germline V gene has CDR1 MGHRA and CDR2 YSYEKL. CDR3 length: 15 residues. The V gene lost 0 bases and the J gene lost 1 base, with 9 bases spanning the gap. This chain's CDR3 is CASSQDPLGNTEAFF. Here the CDR3 DNA reads TGCGCCAGCAGCCAAGATCCACTGGGGAACACTGAAGCTTTCTTT.

The J gene is TRBJ2-5, the V gene TRBV13, with D perhaps given as TRBD1 or TRBD2 (7 bases each). Trimming cost V 5 bases and J 5 bases, with 18 bases left between them. The germline CDR1 and CDR2 sequences are PRHDT and FYEKMQ (reference sequence). The length of the CDR3 is 15 residues. CDR3 sequence reads: CASSPQGGAGETQYF. CDR3 nucleotide sequence: TGTGCCAGCAGCCCCCAGGGGGGAGCGGGGGAGACCCAGTACTTC.

V gene TRBV5-4 combines with J gene TRBJ2-7; no definite D call. Germline V lookup: CDR1 SGHNT, CDR2 YYREEE (reference sequence). The CDR3 spans 14 residues. Trimming left V 4 bases short and J 5 bases short, with 16 bases between. As DNA, the CDR3 is TGTGCCAGCAGCCACGTGGAGAGGAGCAACGAGCAGTACTTC. It specifies CASSHVERSNEQYF.

The chain carries TRBV28 and TRBJ2-3; 7 bases are shared with TRBD1. After removal of 8 bases from V and 2 bases from J, the junction contained 7 bases not matched to a gene. Germline lookup yields CDR1 MDHEN and CDR2 SYDVKM. The CDR3 contains 14 residues. CDR3 region: CASQRDRTTDTQYF. The CDR3 DNA follows: TGTGCCAGCCAACGGGACAGAACCACAGATACGCAGTATTTT.

This rearrangement joins TRBV28 to TRBJ2-7, with D perhaps TRBD1 (6 bases). Germline CDR1 and CDR2: MDHEN and SYDVKM. The CDR3 is made up of 16 amino acids. V lost 5 bases to trimming and J lost 3 bases, with 20 bases between them. CDR3 loop: CASSLYRQVESYEQYF. The CDR3 DNA reads as TGTGCCAGCAGTCTCTACAGACAGGTAGAGAGCTACGAGCAGTACTTC.

This chain links TRBV7-6 with TRBJ2-7; D unclear. The germline V gene encodes CDR1 SGHVS and CDR2 FNYEAQ. V lost 5 bases and J 2 bases, leaving 16 bases between the germline ends. The CDR3 loop spans 15 amino acids. CDR3 nucleotides: TGTGCCAGCAGCCCTTCCTGGCGGCGCACCTACGAGCAGTACTTC. It yields the protein CASSPSWRRTYEQYF.

The chain has TRBV7-9 and TRBJ1-1; D ambiguous. Trimming stripped 3 bases from V and 1 base from J, with 15 bases between. The CDR3 is made up of 16 amino acids. CDR1 and CDR2 (germline): SEHNR, FQNEAQ (reference sequence). The CDR3, as DNA: TGTGCCAGCAGCTTTTTGGTGTCGGAGACGAACACTGAAGCTTTCTTT. Translating gives CASSFLVSETNTEAFF.

The V call is TRBV11-1, the J call TRBJ2-5; D uncertain. Germline CDR1 SGHAT, CDR2 FQDESV (reference sequence). The CDR3 is made up of 13 amino acids. The ends were cut back, 4 bases at V and 2 bases at J, with 8 bases in the middle. DNA for the CDR3: TGTGCCAGCAGCTACCTCGGGCAAGAGACCCAGTACTTC. The encoded protein is CASSYLGQETQYF.